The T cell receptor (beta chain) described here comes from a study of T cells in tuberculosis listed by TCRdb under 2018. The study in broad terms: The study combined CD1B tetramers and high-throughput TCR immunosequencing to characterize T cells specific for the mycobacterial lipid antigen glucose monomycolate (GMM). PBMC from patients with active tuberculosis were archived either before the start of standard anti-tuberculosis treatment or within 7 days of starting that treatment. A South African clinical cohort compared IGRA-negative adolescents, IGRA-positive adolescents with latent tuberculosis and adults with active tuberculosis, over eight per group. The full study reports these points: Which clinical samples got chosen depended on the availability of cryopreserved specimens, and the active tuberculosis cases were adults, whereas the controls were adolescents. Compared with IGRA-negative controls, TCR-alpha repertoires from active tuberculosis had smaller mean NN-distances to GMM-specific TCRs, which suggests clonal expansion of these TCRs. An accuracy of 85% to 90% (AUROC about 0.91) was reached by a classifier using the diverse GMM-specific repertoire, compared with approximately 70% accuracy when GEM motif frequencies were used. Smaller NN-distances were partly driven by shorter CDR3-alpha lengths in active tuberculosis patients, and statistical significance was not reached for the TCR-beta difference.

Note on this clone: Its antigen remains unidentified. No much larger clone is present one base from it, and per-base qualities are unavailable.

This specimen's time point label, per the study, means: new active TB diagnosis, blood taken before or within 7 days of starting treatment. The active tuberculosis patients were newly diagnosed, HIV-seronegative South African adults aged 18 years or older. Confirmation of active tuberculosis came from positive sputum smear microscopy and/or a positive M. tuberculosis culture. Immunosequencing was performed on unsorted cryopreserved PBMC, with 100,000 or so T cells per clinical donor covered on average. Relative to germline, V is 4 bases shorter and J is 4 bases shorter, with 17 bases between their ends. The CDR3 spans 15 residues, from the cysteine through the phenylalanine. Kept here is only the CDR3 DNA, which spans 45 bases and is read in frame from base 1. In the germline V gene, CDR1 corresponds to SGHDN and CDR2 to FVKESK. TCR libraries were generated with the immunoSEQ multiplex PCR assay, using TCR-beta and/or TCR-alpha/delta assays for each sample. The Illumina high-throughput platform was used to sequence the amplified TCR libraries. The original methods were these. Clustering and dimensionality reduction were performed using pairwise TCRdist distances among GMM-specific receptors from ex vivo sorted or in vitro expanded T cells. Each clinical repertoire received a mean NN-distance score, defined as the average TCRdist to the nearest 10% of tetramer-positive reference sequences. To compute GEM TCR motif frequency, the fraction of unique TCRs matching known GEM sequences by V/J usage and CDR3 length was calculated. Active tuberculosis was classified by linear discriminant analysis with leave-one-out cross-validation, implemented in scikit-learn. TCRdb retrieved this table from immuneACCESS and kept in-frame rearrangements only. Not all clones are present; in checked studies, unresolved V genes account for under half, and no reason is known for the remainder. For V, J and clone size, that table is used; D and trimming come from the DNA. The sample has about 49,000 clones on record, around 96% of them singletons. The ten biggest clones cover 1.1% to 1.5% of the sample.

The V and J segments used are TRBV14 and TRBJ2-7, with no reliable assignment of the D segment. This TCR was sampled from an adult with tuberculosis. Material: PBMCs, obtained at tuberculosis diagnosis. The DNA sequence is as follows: TGTGCCAGCAGCCCTCGCCCCGTTTTAACTTACGAGCAGTACTTC. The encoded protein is CASSPRPVLTYEQYF.